These 32 T cell receptor beta chains were all obtained from the same sample, sequenced in a study of OX40 agonist ivuxolimab in advanced cancers. Repertoires were generated with immunoSEQ multiplex PCR, while TCRdb's copy carries only in-frame clones and drops some. The data contain over 70,000 clones, 85% to 95% of them singletons. Material: CD4+ or CD8+ T cells sorted from blood, obtained in a trial of the OX40 agonist ivuxolimab. Every receptor here comes from an adult with an advanced solid tumor such as melanoma, head and neck, liver or kidney cancer.

This clone was observed a few times. This chain joins TRBV11-2 and TRBJ1-2; D is uncertain. Trimming removed 3 bases from V and 4 bases from J, with 15 bases in between. Looked up from germline, CDR1 is SGHAT and CDR2 is FQNNGV. CDR3 length equals 15 residues. This CDR3 is CASSLGRTPSYGYTF. The CDR3 nucleotides are TGTGCCAGCAGCTTGGGAAGGACGCCAAGCTATGGCTACACCTTC.

The V and J genes are TRBV5-1 and TRBJ2-3; the D is unclear. The CDR3 runs 15 residues. Trimming cost V 2 bases and J 0 bases, with 10 bases left between them. Germline V gene lookup returns CDR1 SGHRS and CDR2 YFSETQ. The CDR3 sequence is CASSLGPTSTDTQYF. CDR3 bases: TGCGCCAGCAGCTTAGGCCCCACTAGCACAGATACGCAGTATTTT.

This chain uses TRBV19 with TRBJ2-7; 7 bases are a match to TRBD1. Germline V gene sequence: CDR1 LNHDA, CDR2 SQIVND (reference sequence). This CDR3 has 13 amino acids. The V segment lost 9 bases and the J segment 3 bases; nucleotides outside the gene matches: 8. This CDR3 is CASTTGLGYEQYF. In DNA, the CDR3 is TGTGCCAGCACGACAGGGTTGGGCTACGAGCAGTACTTC.

The CDR3: CASSTNPGLEGYNEQFF. The CDR3 DNA reads TGCGCCAGCAGCACCAACCCGGGACTAGAGGGGTACAATGAGCAGTTCTTC. The chain joins TRBV5-1 to TRBJ2-1; 8 nucleotides agree with TRBD2. Looked up from germline, CDR1 is SGHRS and CDR2 is YFSETQ. This CDR3 comprises 17 residues. The junction had 13 bases not matched to a gene; V was cut back by 4 bases and J by 4 bases. The entire variable domain, with the rest obtained from reference TRBV5-1 and TRBJ2-1, is as follows: KAGVTQTPRYLIKTRGQQVTLSCSPISGHRSVSWYQQTPGQGLQFLFEYFSETQRNKGNFPGRFSGRQFSNSRSEMNVSTLELGDSALYLCASSTNPGLEGYNEQFFGPGTRLTVL.

Points on this clone: Other DNA sequences in this specimen translate into the identical CDR3. The CDR3 sequence: CASSPRSAYEQYF. The CDR3 DNA reads as TGTGCCAGCAGTCCGAGGAGCGCCTACGAGCAGTACTTC. V gene TRBV7-2 combines with J gene TRBJ2-7; D is unresolved. CDR1 and CDR2 (germline): SGHTA, FQGNSA. Trimming pared 6 bases from V and 2 bases from J, leaving 11 bases between. The CDR3 spans 13 residues.

This clone was observed a handful of times. The CDR3 reads CASRDSYGYTF. The CDR3, as DNA: TGTGCCAGCAGGGACAGTTATGGCTACACCTTC. The chain is built from TRBV28 and TRBJ1-2; D is possibly TRBD1 (6 bases). This CDR3 is 11 amino acids long. In germline, CDR1 is MDHEN, CDR2 SYDVKM. Trimming took 6 bases from V and 5 from J, leaving 7 bases between them.

The genes are TRBV11-2 and TRBJ2-7, with 7 bases identical to TRBD1. V lost 5 bases, J lost 4 bases, and 11 bases stayed unmatched. CDR1 is SGHAT, CDR2 FQNNGV, per germline. The CDR3 loop spans 15 amino acids. CDR3 DNA: TGTGCCAGCAGCCCCCCAACGACAGGGCGGTACGAGCAGTACTTC. Protein: CASSPPTTGRYEQYF. Full variable domain (outside the CDR3, taken from reference TRBV11-2 and TRBJ2-7): EAGVAQSPRYKIIEKRQSVAFWCNPISGHATLYWYQQILGQGPKLLIQFQNNGVVDDSQLPKDRFSAERLKGVDSTLKIQPAKLEDSAVYLCASSPPTTGRYEQYFGPGTRLTVT.

The V and J genes are TRBV12-5 and TRBJ2-3; TRBD2 matches at 9 bases. The V segment lost 4 bases and the J segment 7 bases; nucleotides outside the gene matches: 12. The CDR3 length is 16 residues. Germline CDR1 reads LGHNT; CDR2 reads FRNRAP. The DNA for the CDR3 is TGTGCTAGTGGTTGGCTAGCGGGGCTCGGAAAAAATACGCAGTATTTT. This codes for CASGWLAGLGKNTQYF.

This chain links TRBV19 with TRBJ1-5; 7 nucleotides align to TRBD1. The CDR3 extends over 15 amino acids. With V trimmed by 10 bases and J by 3 bases, 12 bases remained unmatched. The germline gives CDR1 LNHDA, CDR2 SQIVND (reference sequence). This CDR3 reads CATRGGQHYNQPQHF. For the CDR3, the DNA is TGTGCCACCAGGGGGGGACAACATTACAATCAGCCCCAGCATTTT.

The chain carries TRBV5-5 and TRBJ1-2; TRBD1 matches 9 bases. J gave up 6 bases and V 5 bases, and 8 bases lay outside the gene matches. The CDR3 loop spans 14 amino acids. Looked up from germline, CDR1 is SGHKS and CDR2 is YYEKEE (reference sequence). The CDR3 is CASRLYGQGNGYTF. CDR3 bases: TGTGCCAGCAGGCTTTACGGACAGGGGAATGGCTACACCTTC.

The chain has TRBV28 and TRBJ2-7; 13 nucleotides line up with TRBD2. CDR3 length: 19 amino acids. The J segment lost 0 bases and the V segment lost 4 bases, leaving 12 bases of the junction unmatched. Germline-derived CDR1 and CDR2 are MDHEN and SYDVKM. The CDR3 region has the DNA TGTGCCAGCAGTTCCGGACAGAGGACTAGCGGGAGAATCTCCTACGAGCAGTACTTC. Translation: CASSSGQRTSGRISYEQYF.

The gene calls are TRBV2 and TRBJ2-7; TRBD1 aligns across 10 bases. The CDR3 covers 15 residues. In germline, CDR1 is SNHLY, CDR2 FYNNEI. V was clipped by 1 base and J by 4 bases; unmatched bases: 4. This CDR3 reads CASSEEGTGAYEQYF. CDR3 coding DNA: TGTGCCAGCAGTGAAGAAGGGACAGGGGCTTACGAGCAGTACTTC. Variable domain in full (rest from reference TRBV2 and TRBJ2-7): EPEVTQTPSHQVTQMGQEVILRCVPISNHLYFYWYRQILGQKVEFLVSFYNNEISEKSEIFDDQFSVERPDGSNFTLKIRSTKLEDSAMYFCASSEEGTGAYEQYFGPGTRLTVT.

V usage is TRBV27 and J usage is TRBJ1-2, with 10 bases fitting TRBD1. Germline V gene lookup returns CDR1 MNHEY and CDR2 SMNVEV (reference sequence). CDR3 size: 15 residues. Trimming removed 5 bases from V and 7 bases from J; junction bases left unmatched: 10. CDR3 in DNA: TGTGCCAGCAGTCCACAGACAGGGGGCGCAGGTGGCTACACCTTC. It codes for CASSPQTGGAGGYTF.

V is TRBV19 and J is TRBJ1-1, with D possibly TRBD1 on 6 matching bases. Germline V gives CDR1 LNHDA, CDR2 SQIVND (reference sequence). V lost 2 bases and J lost 0, with 13 bases in between. The CDR3 runs 16 residues. As DNA, the CDR3 is TGTGCCAGTAGTATAACCGAGGGGACATTGAACACTGAAGCTTTCTTT. Its translation: CASSITEGTLNTEAFF.

The V and J genes are TRBV29-1 and TRBJ2-7, with no clear D. V was pared by 1 base and J by 4 bases, with 11 bases between. Germline CDR1 reads SQVTM; CDR2 reads ANQGSEA. This CDR3 comprises 13 residues. The CDR3 region is CSVEVQMSYEQYF. The CDR3 region has the DNA TGCAGCGTTGAAGTTCAGATGTCATACGAGCAGTACTTC.

The CDR3, as DNA: TGTGCCAGCAGCCCCCGGGGGAATGACGAGACCCAGTACTTC. The encoded protein is CASSPRGNDETQYF. This chain connects TRBV5-4 to TRBJ2-5; D perhaps matches TRBD2 (6 bases). The ends were cut back, 4 bases at V and 5 bases at J, with 15 bases in the middle. This CDR3 has 14 residues. Looked up from germline, CDR1 is SGHNT and CDR2 is YYREEE (reference sequence).

The chain has TRBV6-5 and TRBJ1-2; D not certain. V was cut by 5 bases and J by 8 bases, with 15 bases left in between. From germline, CDR1 is MNHEY and CDR2 SVGAGI. The CDR3 covers 13 residues. CDR3 sequence (DNA): TGTGCCAGCAGTCAGCGGACCAACCCCGGCTACACCTTC. It translates to CASSQRTNPGYTF.

The CDR3 loop is CAWRVRDRPEKGINSPLHF. CDR3 DNA sequence: TGTGCCTGGAGAGTGAGGGACAGGCCCGAAAAGGGGATTAATTCACCCCTCCACTTT. The chain carries TRBV30 and TRBJ1-6; 8 bases fit TRBD1. The CDR3 contains 19 residues. J gave up 6 bases and V 3 bases, and 19 bases lay outside the gene matches. CDR1 is GTSNPN, CDR2 SVGIG, per germline (reference sequence).

The table lists this clone with a count of one. The chain's CDR3 is CASSLVGETQYF. The CDR3 DNA follows: TGTGCCAGCAGCTTGGTGGGGGAGACCCAGTACTTC. V gene TRBV5-8 combines with J gene TRBJ2-5, with D unresolved. V lost 0 bases to trimming and J lost 5 bases, with 5 bases between them. The germline V gene encodes CDR1 SGHTS and CDR2 YDEGEE. The length of the CDR3 is 12 residues.

V is TRBV19 and J is TRBJ2-3; the match to TRBD2 covers 10 bases. The CDR3 is made up of 15 amino acids. Germline-derived CDR1 and CDR2 are LNHDA and SQIVND (reference sequence). Losses at the gene ends were 5 bases for V and 2 bases for J; bases not matched to a gene: 4. The CDR3 DNA is TGTGCCAGTAGTCCTAGCGGGGGAATCACAGATACGCAGTATTTT. This encodes CASSPSGGITDTQYF.

In the case of this clone: Germline is not matched at one junction end, which may reflect a read error. The rearrangement joins TRBV4-1 to TRBJ1-6, with D maybe TRBD1 (5 bases). The CDR3 length is 12 residues. Germline assignment: CDR1 MGHRA and CDR2 YSYEKL. The CDR3 reads CASSLGGSSLHF. The CDR3 DNA sequence: TGCGCCAGCAGCCTGGGGGGTTCATCCCTCCACTTT.

The chain recombines TRBV7-9 with TRBJ2-5, with unresolved D. V gave up 4 bases and J gave up 2 bases, with 2 bases separating them. This CDR3 is 11 amino acids long. Germline V gene data show CDR1 as SEHNR and CDR2 as FQNEAQ (reference sequence). The CDR3 sequence is CASSWQETQYF. The CDR3 DNA reads TGTGCCAGCAGCTGGCAAGAGACCCAGTACTTC.

The chain combines TRBV2 with TRBJ2-7; D gene ambiguous. CDR3 length: 12 amino acids. Trimming cost V 5 bases and J 4 bases, with 9 bases left between them. From germline, CDR1 is SNHLY and CDR2 FYNNEI. In DNA form, the CDR3 reads TGTGCCAGCAGTTCGGACCCGTACGAGCAGTACTTC. Protein product: CASSSDPYEQYF.

V usage is TRBV4-3 and J usage is TRBJ1-2; D remains unclear. The V gene lost 0 bases and the J gene lost 4 bases, with 15 bases spanning the gap. Germline CDR1 reads LGHNA; CDR2 reads YSLEER. CDR3 length: 16 residues. The CDR3 is CASSQDRGQWTYGYTF. The CDR3, as DNA: TGCGCCAGCAGCCAAGATCGAGGCCAGTGGACCTATGGCTACACCTTC.

The chain employs TRBV7-9 and TRBJ2-1; the match to TRBD2 covers 7 bases. Germline V gives CDR1 SEHNR, CDR2 FQNEAQ (reference sequence). This CDR3 is built from 15 residues. Trimming at V came to 2 bases and at J to 9 bases, leaving 10 bases not matched to a gene. The CDR3 loop reads CASSLPPAGDREQFF. The CDR3 region has the DNA TGTGCCAGCAGCTTACCCCCCGCGGGAGATCGTGAGCAGTTCTTC.

As for this clone: The sample contains more than one DNA sequence encoding this CDR3. The rearrangement links TRBV7-6 to TRBJ1-4, with D possibly being TRBD1 (6 bases). The germline V gene has CDR1 SGHVS and CDR2 FNYEAQ. The V end lost 1 base, the J end lost 7 bases, and 10 bases lay between the germline ends. This CDR3 has 14 residues. The CDR3 sequence is CASSLGGAGEKLFF. The CDR3 DNA sequence: TGTGCCAGCAGCTTAGGGGGGGCTGGTGAAAAACTGTTTTTT.

V and J are TRBV4-1 and TRBJ2-7; TRBD1 or TRBD2 may be the D gene (6 bases each). Germline lookup yields CDR1 MGHRA and CDR2 YSYEKL. CDR3 length equals 16 residues. Deletions cut 5 bases from V and 3 bases from J, with 20 bases between. This chain's CDR3 is CASSYVGGAGLYEQYF. The CDR3 DNA reads TGCGCCAGCAGCTATGTGGGGGGCGCAGGCCTCTACGAGCAGTACTTC.

The V gene is TRBV6-1, the J gene TRBJ1-1, with D tentatively TRBD1 (6 bases). The V end was cut by 8 bases, the J end by 1 base, with 17 bases between. The CDR3 totals 15 residues. Germline V gives CDR1 MNHNS, CDR2 SASEGT. Here the CDR3 DNA reads TGTGCCAGCCACTTATACAGGGAACCGAACACTGAAGCTTTCTTT. Its protein is CASHLYREPNTEAFF.

This clone appeared once. This rearrangement joins TRBV4-3 to TRBJ1-2; D remains unclear. In germline, CDR1 is LGHNA, CDR2 YSLEER. There are 13 residues in the CDR3. V was pared by 1 base and J by 7 bases, with 10 bases between. The CDR3 is CASSQGSRAGYTF. In DNA form, the CDR3 reads TGCGCCAGCAGCCAAGGTTCGCGCGCTGGCTACACCTTC.

This clone was counted a single time. The rearrangement joins TRBV7-2 to TRBJ1-5; D is unresolved. The ends were cut back, 4 bases at V and 3 bases at J, with 13 bases in the middle. The CDR3 is made up of 15 amino acids. Germline V CDR1 and CDR2: SGHTA, FQGNSA. The CDR3 region is CASSSLVQPNQPQHF. CDR3 sequence (DNA): TGTGCCAGCAGCTCCCTGGTTCAGCCCAATCAGCCCCAGCATTTT. The variable domain in full, completed from reference TRBV7-2 and TRBJ1-5, reads GAGVSQSPSNKVTEKGKDVELRCDPISGHTALYWYRQSLGQGLEFLIYFQGNSAPDKSGLPSDRFSAERTGGSVSTLTIQRTQQEDSAVYLCASSSLVQPNQPQHFGDGTRLSIL.

This CDR3 is CASSKLFWEGAGYGYTF. The CDR3 DNA follows: TGTGCCAGCAGCAAACTCTTTTGGGAGGGGGCTGGCTATGGCTACACCTTC. This chain connects TRBV21-1 to TRBJ1-2. TRBV21-1 counts as a pseudogene. The CDR3 covers 17 residues.

This chain uses TRBV7-6 with TRBJ1-4, with TRBD1 identical over 9 bases. The CDR3 has 16 residues. V lost 1 base to trimming and J lost 7 bases; unmatched junction nucleotides: 7. In germline, CDR1 is SGHVS, CDR2 FNYEAQ. The CDR3: CASSLGNRGPSEKLFF. In DNA, the CDR3 is TGTGCCAGCAGCTTAGGAAACAGGGGGCCGAGTGAAAAACTGTTTTTT.